This TCR beta chain originates from a study of blood T cell repertoires in COVID-19. Whole-study context: The origin of the acute and convalescent COVID-19 samples was the United States, Italy and Spain. From T cells, B-cell-depleted T cells, or PBMCs came the material, which was cDNA or gDNA.

In the original workflow: Estimated nucleated cell counts came from reference gene primer amplification. Libraries were prepared by immunoSEQ multiplex PCR; TCRdb keeps only in-frame clonotypes and omits some of them. That table supplies the V and J calls and clone size; D and trimming were determined from the DNA. This sample has around 150,000 clones, with roughly 80% found just once. In Seattle, patients joined the study during active infection and were tracked longitudinally. This CDR3 is 15 amino acids long. In germline, CDR1 is SGHTA, CDR2 FQGNSA. V dropped 5 bases and J dropped 6; count of bases not matched to a gene: 5.

Sequenced material: peripheral blood. This rearrangement joins TRBV7-2 to TRBJ2-1, with 12 nucleotides matching TRBD2. The TCR sequence derives from a woman between 40 and 55 years old with COVID-19, enrolled during active disease. The CDR3 bases are TGTGCCAGCAGCCCACAGACTAGCGGGAGCAATGAGCAGTTCTTC. Its translation is CASSPQTSGSNEQFF.